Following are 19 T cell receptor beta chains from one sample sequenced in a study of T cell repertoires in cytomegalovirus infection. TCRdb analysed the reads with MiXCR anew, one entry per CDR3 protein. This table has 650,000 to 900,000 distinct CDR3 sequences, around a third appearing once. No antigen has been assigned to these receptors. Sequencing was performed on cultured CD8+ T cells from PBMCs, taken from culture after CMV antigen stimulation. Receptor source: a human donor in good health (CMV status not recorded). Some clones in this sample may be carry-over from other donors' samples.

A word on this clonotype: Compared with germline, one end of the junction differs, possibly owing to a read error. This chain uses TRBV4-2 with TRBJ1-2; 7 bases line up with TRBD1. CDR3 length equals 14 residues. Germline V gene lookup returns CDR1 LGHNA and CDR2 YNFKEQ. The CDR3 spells CVSSQFDRDYGYTF. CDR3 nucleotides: TGTGTCAGCAGCCAATTTGACAGGGACTATGGCTACACCTTC.

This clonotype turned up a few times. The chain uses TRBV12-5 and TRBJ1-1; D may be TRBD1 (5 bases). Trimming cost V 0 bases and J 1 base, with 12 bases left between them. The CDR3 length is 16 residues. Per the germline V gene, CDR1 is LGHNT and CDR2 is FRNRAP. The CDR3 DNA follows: TGTGCTAGTGGTTTGGTAAGGGGAGGGGAGAACACTGAAGCTTTCTTT. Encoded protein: CASGLVRGGENTEAFF.

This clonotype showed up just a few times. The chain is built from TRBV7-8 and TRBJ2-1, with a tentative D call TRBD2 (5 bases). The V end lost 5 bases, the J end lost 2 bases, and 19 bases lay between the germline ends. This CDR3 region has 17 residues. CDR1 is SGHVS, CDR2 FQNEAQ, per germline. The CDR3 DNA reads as TGTGCCAGCAGCAGCACAGATCCCGACTACCCCTACAATGAGCAGTTCTTC. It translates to CASSSTDPDYPYNEQFF.

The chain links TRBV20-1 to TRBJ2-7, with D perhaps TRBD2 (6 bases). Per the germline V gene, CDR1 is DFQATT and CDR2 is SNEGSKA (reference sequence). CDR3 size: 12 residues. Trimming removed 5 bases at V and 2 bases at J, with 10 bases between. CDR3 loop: CSAGDLPYEQYF. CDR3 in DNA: TGCAGTGCTGGGGACTTACCCTACGAGCAGTACTTC.

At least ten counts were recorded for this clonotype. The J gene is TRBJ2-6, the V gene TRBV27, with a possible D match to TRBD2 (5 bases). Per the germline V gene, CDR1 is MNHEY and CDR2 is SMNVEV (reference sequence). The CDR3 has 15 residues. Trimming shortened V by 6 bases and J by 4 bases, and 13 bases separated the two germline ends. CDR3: CASSLASSGANVLTF. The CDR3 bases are TGTGCCAGCAGCTTAGCGTCGTCCGGGGCCAACGTCCTGACTTTC.

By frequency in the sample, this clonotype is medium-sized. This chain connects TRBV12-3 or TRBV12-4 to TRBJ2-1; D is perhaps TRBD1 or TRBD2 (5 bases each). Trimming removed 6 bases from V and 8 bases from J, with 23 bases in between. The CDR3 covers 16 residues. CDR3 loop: CASSDRQHGAGYEQFF. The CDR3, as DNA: TGTGCCAGCAGCGATCGTCAACACGGGGCCGGATATGAGCAGTTCTTC.

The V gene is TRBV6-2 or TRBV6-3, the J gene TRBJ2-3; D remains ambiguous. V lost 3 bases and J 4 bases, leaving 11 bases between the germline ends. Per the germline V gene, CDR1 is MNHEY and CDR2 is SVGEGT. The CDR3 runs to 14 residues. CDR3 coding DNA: TGTGCCAGCAGTTATAAGGTCCTCTCAGATACGCAGTATTTT. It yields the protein CASSYKVLSDTQYF.

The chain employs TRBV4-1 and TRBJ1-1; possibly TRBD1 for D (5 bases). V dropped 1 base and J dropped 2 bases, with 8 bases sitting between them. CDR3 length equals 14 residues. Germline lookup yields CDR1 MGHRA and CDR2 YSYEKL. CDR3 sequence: CASSQGQRNTEAFF. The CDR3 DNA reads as TGCGCCAGCAGCCAAGGACAGCGAAACACTGAAGCTTTCTTT.

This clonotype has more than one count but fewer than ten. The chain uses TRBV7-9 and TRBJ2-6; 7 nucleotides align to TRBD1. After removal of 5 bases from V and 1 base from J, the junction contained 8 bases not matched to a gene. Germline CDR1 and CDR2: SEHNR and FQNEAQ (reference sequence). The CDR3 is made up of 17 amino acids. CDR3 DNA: TGTGCCAGCAGCCATCCGGGACAGACATCTGGGGCCAACGTCCTGACTTTC. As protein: CASSHPGQTSGANVLTF.

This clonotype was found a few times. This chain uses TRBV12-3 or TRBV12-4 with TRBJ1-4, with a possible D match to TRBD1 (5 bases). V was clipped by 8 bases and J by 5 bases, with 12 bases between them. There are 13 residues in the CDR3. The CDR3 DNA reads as TGTGCCAGCGCGGGGCAGTCGAATGAAAAACTGTTTTTT. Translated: CASAGQSNEKLFF.

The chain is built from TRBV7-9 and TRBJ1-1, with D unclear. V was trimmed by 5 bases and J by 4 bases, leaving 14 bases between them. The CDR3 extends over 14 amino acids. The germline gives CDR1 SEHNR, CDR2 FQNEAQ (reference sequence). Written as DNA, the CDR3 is TGTGCCAGCAGCAAAGGCGGGTGGATCACTGAAGCTTTCTTT. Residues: CASSKGGWITEAFF. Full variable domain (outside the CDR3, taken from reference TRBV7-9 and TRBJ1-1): DTGVSQNPRHKITKRGQNVTFRCDPISEHNRLYWYRQTLGQGPEFLTYFQNEAQLEKSRLLSDRFSAERPKGSFSTLEIQRTEQGDSAMYLCASSKGGWITEAFFGQGTRLTVV.

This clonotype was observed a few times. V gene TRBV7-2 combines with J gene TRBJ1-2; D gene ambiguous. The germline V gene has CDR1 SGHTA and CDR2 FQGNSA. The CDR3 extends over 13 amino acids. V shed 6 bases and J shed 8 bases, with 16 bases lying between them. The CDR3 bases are TGTGCCAGCAGTGGACGGGGTCGGCACGGCTACACCTTC. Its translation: CASSGRGRHGYTF.

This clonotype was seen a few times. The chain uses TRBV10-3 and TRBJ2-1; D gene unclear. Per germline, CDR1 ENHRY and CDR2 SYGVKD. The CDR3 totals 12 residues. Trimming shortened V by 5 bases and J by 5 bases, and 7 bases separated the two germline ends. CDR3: CAISSMDNEQFF. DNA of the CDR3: TGTGCCATCAGTTCGATGGACAATGAGCAGTTCTTC.

The CDR3 DNA sequence: TGTGCCAGCAGCGCCGGGGGCTCCTACGAGCAGTACTTC. Translation: CASSAGGSYEQYF. The rearrangement links TRBV11-3 to TRBJ2-7, with a weak D call TRBD2 (6 bases). The V gene lost 5 bases and the J gene lost 0 bases, with 8 bases spanning the gap. The length of the CDR3 is 13 residues. Germline CDR1 is SGHNT and CDR2 is YENEEA. The full variable domain, rest sourced from reference TRBV11-3 and TRBJ2-7, is EAGVVQSPRYKIIEKKQPVAFWCNPISGHNTLYWYLQNLGQGPELLIRYENEEAVDDSQLPKDRFSAERLKGVDSTLKIQPAELGDSAVYLCASSAGGSYEQYFGPGTRLTVT.

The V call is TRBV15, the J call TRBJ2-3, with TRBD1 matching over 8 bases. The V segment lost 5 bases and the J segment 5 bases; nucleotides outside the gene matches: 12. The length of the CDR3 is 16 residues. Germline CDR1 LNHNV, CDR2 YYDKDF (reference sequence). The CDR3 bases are TGTGCCACCAGCTCATTCCCAGGGGGCGGTTTAGATACGCAGTATTTT. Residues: CATSSFPGGGLDTQYF.

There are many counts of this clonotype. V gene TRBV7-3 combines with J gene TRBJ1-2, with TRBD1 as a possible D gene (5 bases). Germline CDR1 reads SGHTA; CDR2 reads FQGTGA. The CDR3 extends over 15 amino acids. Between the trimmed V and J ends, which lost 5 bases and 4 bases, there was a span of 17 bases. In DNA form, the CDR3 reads TGTGCCAGCAGCGCGGGGCCGGGGGTTGGCTATGGCTACACCTTC. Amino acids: CASSAGPGVGYGYTF.

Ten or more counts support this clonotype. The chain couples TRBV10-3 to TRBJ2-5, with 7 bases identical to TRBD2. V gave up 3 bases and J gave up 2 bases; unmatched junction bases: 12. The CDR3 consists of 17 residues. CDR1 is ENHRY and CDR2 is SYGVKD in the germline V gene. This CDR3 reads CAISERRGAGTQETQYF. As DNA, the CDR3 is TGTGCCATCAGTGAAAGGCGGGGAGCGGGGACTCAAGAGACCCAGTACTTC.

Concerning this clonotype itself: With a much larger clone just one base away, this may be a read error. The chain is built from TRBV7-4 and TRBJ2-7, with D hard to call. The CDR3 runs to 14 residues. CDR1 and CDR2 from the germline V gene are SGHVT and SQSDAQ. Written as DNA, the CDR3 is TGTGTCAGCAGCCCAGGAACATCCTCCTACGAGCAGTACTTC. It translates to CVSSPGTSSYEQYF.

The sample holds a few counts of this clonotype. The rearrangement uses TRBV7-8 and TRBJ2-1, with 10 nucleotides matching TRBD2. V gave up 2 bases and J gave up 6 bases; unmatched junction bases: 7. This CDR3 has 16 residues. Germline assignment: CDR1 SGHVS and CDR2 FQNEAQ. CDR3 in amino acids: CASSLPGERGGNEQFF. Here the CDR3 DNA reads TGTGCCAGCAGCTTACCCGGTGAGCGGGGGGGCAATGAGCAGTTCTTC.